The 4 T cell receptor beta chains reported below all come from one sample, sequenced in a study of CD8 T cells in Susac syndrome. An input of about 0.5 to 1 ug of RNA was subjected to reverse transcription using random hexamers. TCRdb reanalysed the immunoSEQ multiplex PCR reads using MiXCR and keeps one entry per CDR3 protein. The sample consists of about 190,000 distinct CDR3 sequences, about 91% of them appearing once. The sequenced sample was CD4+ T cells from PBMCs. These receptors all stem from a human donor with Susac syndrome.

This rearrangement joins TRBV7-9 to TRBJ1-5, with a possible D match to TRBD1 (6 bases). Per germline, CDR1 SEHNR and CDR2 FQNEAQ (reference sequence). There are 14 residues in the CDR3. Trimming cost V 3 bases and J 6 bases, with 12 bases left between them. CDR3 sequence: CASSFAGAGQPQHF. CDR3 in DNA: TGTGCCAGCAGCTTTGCAGGGGCCGGTCAGCCCCAGCATTTT.

This clonotype has more than one count but fewer than ten. CDR3 in amino acids: CASSSGTGGPYEQYF. The CDR3 DNA reads TGTGCCAGCAGTAGTGGGACAGGGGGGCCCTACGAGCAGTACTTC. The rearrangement links TRBV28 to TRBJ2-7; 11 bases map to TRBD1. This CDR3 is 15 amino acids long. Looked up from germline, CDR1 is MDHEN and CDR2 is SYDVKM. V lost 5 bases and J lost 2; bases outside the gene matches: 5.

This clonotype appeared a single time. The gene calls are TRBV19 and TRBJ2-3; 7 nucleotides agree with TRBD1. CDR3 length: 14 amino acids. V shed 6 bases and J 2 bases; nucleotides not matched to a gene: 5. The germline gives CDR1 LNHDA, CDR2 SQIVND (reference sequence). DNA of the CDR3: TGTGCCAGTAGGATAACAGGGGCCACAGATACGCAGTATTTT. Translation gives CASRITGATDTQYF.

This clonotype has more than one count but fewer than ten. The junction departs from the called germline gene at one end, perhaps through a read error. V is TRBV12-3 or TRBV12-4 and J is TRBJ2-1; D gene unclear. CDR3 length equals 11 residues. The DNA of the CDR3 is TGTGCCAGCAGCTTAGGGAATGAGCAGTTCTTC. It translates to CASSLGNEQFF.